This is a list of T cell receptor beta chains from one sample in a study of regulatory T cells in long-lasting Graves disease. TCRdb independently ran MiXCR on the multiplex PCR reads; one entry per CDR3 protein. Of fewer than 650,000 distinct CDR3 sequences in the sample, around 15% are singletons; the top ten hold around 19%. In addition, the sample was reused for a study of T cells in Graves' hyperthyroidism and ophthalmopathy.

Sequenced material: peripheral blood mononuclear cells (PBMCs), taken at new diagnosis, from a patient treated with antithyroid drugs. The receptors originated from a woman younger than 45 with Graves disease. Each CDR3 is given with its conserved first and last residue. The D gene is left open where the match is weak. Clone size is stated in some rows and not others, as once, few, many or a class when expanded.

abundance	d_gene	v_gene	j_gene	CDR3nt	CDR3aa
once	.	TRBV2	TRBJ2-2	TGTGCCAGCAGTGAAGAGGGGTCATACACCGGGGAGCTGTTTTTT	CASSEEGSYTGELFF
.	TRBD1	TRBV11-2	TRBJ1-1	TGTGCCAGCAGGGCAAAATTGACGAGACAGGGGGCGCGCAACACTGAAGCTTTCTTT	CASRAKLTRQGARNTEAFF
many	TRBD1	TRBV27	TRBJ1-1	TGTGCCAGCAGTTTCTCCTACTCAGGGGGCGGGAACACTGAAGCTTTCTTT	CASSFSYSGGGNTEAFF
few	.	TRBV19	TRBJ2-1	TGTGCCAGTAGTCCCTTCCCGGGACCACTTCCCCATGAGCAGTTCTTC	CASSPFPGPLPHEQFF
.	.	TRBV6-5	TRBJ1-2	TGTGCCAGCAGTTACGTCGGGGGCTACACCTTC	CASSYVGGYTF
.	.	TRBV5-6	TRBJ1-4	TGTGCCAGCAGCTTGGGAGGGTCCCCTAATGAAAAACTGTTTTTT	CASSLGGSPNEKLFF
.	TRBD2	TRBV19	TRBJ2-2	TGTGCCAGTAGACGACTAGCGGGAGGGCGCACCGGGGAGCTGTTTTTT	CASRRLAGGRTGELFF
many	.	TRBV2	TRBJ2-7	TGTGCCAGCAGTGAACCTGTGGGGGGTCCCTCCTACGAGCAGTACTTC	CASSEPVGGPSYEQYF
many	.	TRBV7-2	TRBJ2-4	TGTGCCAGCAGCCCCGGGACTTCCAAAAACATTCAGTACTTC	CASSPGTSKNIQYF
.	.	TRBV24-1	TRBJ2-2	TGTGCCACCAGGGAAGTTAACACCGGGGAGCTGTTTTTT	CATREVNTGELFF
.	.	TRBV6-5	TRBJ1-5	TGTGCCAGCAGTTCCCTGTCCGGGCCCCGGGGTCAGCCCCAGCATTTT	CASSSLSGPRGQPQHF
few	TRBD1	TRBV10-1	TRBJ2-1	TGCGCCAGCAGCAAGGGGGACAGGGCCTACAATGAGCAGTTCTTC	CASSKGDRAYNEQFF
.	.	TRBV15	TRBJ1-1	TGTGCCACCAGCAGAGTACCCGACGTGGAAGCTTTCTTT	CATSRVPDVEAFF
many	.	TRBV11-2	TRBJ2-1	TGTGCCAGCAGCTTGGGCCGGGTGTTTGTGAAGTTCTACAATGAGCAGTTCTTC	CASSLGRVFVKFYNEQFF
.	.	TRBV28	TRBJ1-1	TGCGCCAGCAGCCAAGAACCGGGGCTGAAAAACACTGAAGCTTTCTTT	CASSQEPGLKNTEAFF
few	.	TRBV28	TRBJ1-2	TGTGCCAGCAGTTTATTCGGGACAGGCTACACCTTC	CASSLFGTGYTF
few	.	TRBV12-3/TRBV12-4	TRBJ2-7	TGTGCCAGCAGCCGGACAGAGGTTGGCGAGCAGTACTTC	CASSRTEVGEQYF
many	.	TRBV12-3/TRBV12-4	TRBJ1-2	TGTGCCAGCAGTTTAAGGGCGGGGGGCTACACCTTC	CASSLRAGGYTF
many	.	TRBV6-1	TRBJ2-5	TGTGCCAGCGGAGAGACCCAGTACTTC	CASGETQYF
many	TRBD1	TRBV15	TRBJ1-5	TGTGCCACCAGCAGAGGGGGACAGGGGGACATCAGCAATCAGCCCCAGCATTTT	CATSRGGQGDISNQPQHF
.	TRBD2	TRBV3-1	TRBJ2-7	TGTGCCAGCGGCCAAGGACTAGCGGGGACCTACGAGCAGTACTTC	CASGQGLAGTYEQYF
many	TRBD1	TRBV2	TRBJ2-7	TGTGCCAGCAGGGACTTATGGACAGGAACGTACGAGCAGTACTTC	CASRDLWTGTYEQYF
.	TRBD2	TRBV7-2	TRBJ2-2	TGTGCCAGCAGCTTCGTGGGAGGGCACACCGGGGAGCTGTTTTTT	CASSFVGGHTGELFF
few	.	TRBV9	TRBJ1-2	TGTGCCAGCAGCGCCACCTTTGGCTACACCTTC	CASSATFGYTF
many	.	TRBV7-2	TRBJ2-7	TGTGCCAGCAGCGCCCCACCCTACGAGCAGTACTTC	CASSAPPYEQYF
.	.	TRBV10-3	TRBJ1-6	TGTGCCATCAGTGAGAGGGGTTCGCTTAATTCACCCCTCCACTTT	CAISERGSLNSPLHF
many	.	TRBV30	TRBJ1-1	TGTGCCTGGAGTGTTGGCGTTTACACTGAAGCTTTCTTT	CAWSVGVYTEAFF
.	.	TRBV7-9	TRBJ1-1	TGTGCCAGCAGCTTAGTACCTAGGGAGAACACTGAAGCTTTCTTT	CASSLVPRENTEAFF
few	.	TRBV30	TRBJ2-7	TGTGCCTGGAGTGTGGGGGTCATAGCGGTTTCTAGAGAGCAGTACTTC	CAWSVGVIAVSREQYF
.	TRBD2	TRBV18	TRBJ2-1	TGTGCCAGCTCTCCGGGAGGCGGGAGCTACGATGAGCAGTTCTTC	CASSPGGGSYDEQFF
.	.	TRBV30	TRBJ2-5	TGTGCCTGGAGTGTAAGGAGAAGAGATGCCCAGTACTTC	CAWSVRRRDAQYF
many	.	TRBV29-1	TRBJ2-3	TGCAGCGTTGAAGAGCTATCCTGGGGGGCATCGGATACGCAGTATTTT	CSVEELSWGASDTQYF
many	.	TRBV29-1	TRBJ1-1	TGCAGCGTTCCCTCCCCAGGGGCAGGTACTGAAGCTTTCTTT	CSVPSPGAGTEAFF
.	.	TRBV6-2/TRBV6-3	TRBJ2-5	TGTGCCAGCAGTTACGATTTGGCCATGAGCTTGGAGACCCAGTACTTC	CASSYDLAMSLETQYF
.	TRBD2	TRBV20-1	TRBJ2-1	TGCAGTGCCAGACAAGCGGGAGTGTACAATGAGCAGTTCTTC	CSARQAGVYNEQFF
.	.	TRBV19	TRBJ2-3	TGTGCCAGTAGCCCCGGGGAAGTAAGCACAGATACGCAGTATTTT	CASSPGEVSTDTQYF
few	.	TRBV20-1	TRBJ2-7	TGCAGTGCTAGAGTGGCTTCCTACGAGCAGTACTTC	CSARVASYEQYF
many	TRBD2	TRBV28	TRBJ2-5	TGTGCCAGCAGTCCCTATTCAGCGGGAATAGAGACCCAGTACTTC	CASSPYSAGIETQYF
many	.	TRBV5-1	TRBJ2-1	TGCGCCAGCAGCTTGCGTCTGACAGGTGGTGATGAGCAGTTCTTC	CASSLRLTGGDEQFF
few	.	TRBV7-9	TRBJ2-1	TGTGCCAGCAGCATACCCCTTTCCTACAATGAGCAGTTCTTC	CASSIPLSYNEQFF
.	TRBD1	TRBV7-9	TRBJ2-2	TGTGCCAGCAGCTCAACCCCAGGGGGCGCAGACACCGGGGAGCTGTTTTTT	CASSSTPGGADTGELFF
.	TRBD1	TRBV30	TRBJ1-6	TGTGCCTGGAGTGTACGGGACAGGGGGGTAACACCCCTCCACTTT	CAWSVRDRGVTPLHF
few	.	TRBV20-1	TRBJ2-5	TGCAGTCGTAGGCAGGGAGGAGAGACCCAGTACTTC	CSRRQGGETQYF
few	TRBD1	TRBV11-2	TRBJ2-4	TGTGCCAGCAGCCAAACAGGGGCTGAAAACATTCAGTACTTC	CASSQTGAENIQYF
few	.	TRBV19	TRBJ2-5	TGTGCCAGTAGTAATAGGGATCTAGCACAAGAGACCCAGTACTTC	CASSNRDLAQETQYF
.	TRBD2	TRBV6-1	TRBJ2-7	TGTGCCAGTTCGACTAGCGGGGCCACCTACGAGCAGTACTTC	CASSTSGATYEQYF
many	TRBD1	TRBV11-2	TRBJ2-7	TGTGCCAGCGGTGGGGACAGCTCCTACGAGCAGTACTTC	CASGGDSSYEQYF